The rows below give T cell receptor beta chains drawn from one sample of a study of blood T cell dynamics during melanoma immunotherapy. Using immunoSEQ multiplex PCR, the repertoire was profiled, and TCRdb retains in-frame clones only, with some absent. The table records 4,000 to 4,500 clones, around nine tenths of them present only once. The specimen comprised blood, sampled from a patient treated with checkpoint blockade. Receptors were obtained from a human donor with melanoma. CDR3s include the opening cysteine and the closing phenylalanine or tryptophan. The order of the fields is V gene, J gene, CDR3 protein.

TRBV19	TRBJ2-6	CASNNLQGAGANVLTF
TRBV30	TRBJ2-3	CAWRIAGGPDTQYF
TRBV27	TRBJ1-2	CASSHREFYGYTF
TRBV7-2	TRBJ1-1	CASSPPEQGRWLNTEAFF
TRBV19	TRBJ1-2	CASSTPPRGSYGYTF
TRBV7-8	TRBJ2-2	CASTTSGGSAGELFF
TRBV6-6	TRBJ1-2	CASSVRTGLGYTF
TRBV6-5	TRBJ1-6	CASNRTGRSPLHF
TRBV10-3	TRBJ2-2	CATQTGLNTGELFF
TRBV6-1	TRBJ2-1	CASSGTSGTLRLGEQFF